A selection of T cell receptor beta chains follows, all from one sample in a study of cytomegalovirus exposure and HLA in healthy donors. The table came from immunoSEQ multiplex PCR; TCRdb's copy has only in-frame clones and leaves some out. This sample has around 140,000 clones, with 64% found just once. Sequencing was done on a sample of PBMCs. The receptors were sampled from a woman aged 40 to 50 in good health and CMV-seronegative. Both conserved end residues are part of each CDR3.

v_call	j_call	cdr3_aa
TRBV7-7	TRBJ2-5	CASSTSGGARTQYF
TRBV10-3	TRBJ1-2	CASAGTPHYGYTF
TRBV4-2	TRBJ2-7	CASSHERGGEYEQYF
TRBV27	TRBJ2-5	CASSPLGTGVKTQYF
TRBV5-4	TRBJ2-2	CASSLRLGDTGELFF
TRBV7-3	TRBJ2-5	CASSLAGGLGETQYF
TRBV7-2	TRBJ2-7	CASSLVHASNYEQYF
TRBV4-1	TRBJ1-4	CASSQGNRYNEKLFF
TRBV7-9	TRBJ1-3	CASSYQQVLSGNTIYF
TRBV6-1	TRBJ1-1	CASSETSRDRRAFF
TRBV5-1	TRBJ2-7	CASSLSGLSYEQYF
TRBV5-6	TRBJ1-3	CASSLDPRAGRNTIYF
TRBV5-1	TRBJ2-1	CASRSTGTSGGANEQFF
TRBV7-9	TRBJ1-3	CASSLASSLTSGNTIYF
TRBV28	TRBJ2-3	CASSDRAEDTQYF
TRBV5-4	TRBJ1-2	CASSFGDYGYTF
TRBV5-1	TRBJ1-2	CASSLADTGGILNPSYGYTF
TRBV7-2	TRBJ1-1	CASSSGGWDLLEAFF
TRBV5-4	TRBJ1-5	CASSFGTGGRGDQPQHF
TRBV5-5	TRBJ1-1	CASSSPRDRGNRAEAFF
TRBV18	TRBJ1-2	CASSPSTGIGYTF
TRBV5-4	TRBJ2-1	CASSLIGLADTEQFF
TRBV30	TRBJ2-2	CARGFFGELFF
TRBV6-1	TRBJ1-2	CASSAIYRGGDYGYTF
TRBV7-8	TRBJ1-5	CASSYTTGAYQPQHF
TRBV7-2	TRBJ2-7	CASTPDPYRGLNEQYF
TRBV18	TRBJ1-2	CASSPTNLAGGSNYGYTF
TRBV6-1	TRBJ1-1	CASSLQGVPTEAFF
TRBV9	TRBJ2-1	CASSVPDRANEQFF
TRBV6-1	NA	CASSERYEQYF
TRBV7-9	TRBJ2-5	CASSLATAGEETQYF
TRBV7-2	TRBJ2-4	CASSLTHAKNIQYF
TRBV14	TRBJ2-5	CASSQDPRGERSQETQYF
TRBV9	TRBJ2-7	CASSLRGTGTVEQYF
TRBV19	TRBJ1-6	CASTGPGQGPYSPLHF
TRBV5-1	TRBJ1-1	CASSLWGPNTEAFF
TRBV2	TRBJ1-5	CASRLDRGGNQPQHF
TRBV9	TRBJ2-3	CASSSHMTGGADTQYF
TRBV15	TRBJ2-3	CATSRDLATSDTQYF
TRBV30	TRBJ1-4	CALDGSSGTGLEKLFF
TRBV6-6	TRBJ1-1	CASSSDSRIAFF
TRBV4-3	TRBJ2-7	CASSQESGHVRPYEQYF
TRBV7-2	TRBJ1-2	CASSSGTGDYGYTF
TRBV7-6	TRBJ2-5	CASRQGPIEETQYF
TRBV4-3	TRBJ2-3	CASSQELRGTDTQYF
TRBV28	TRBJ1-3	CASGRTGFGGNTIYF
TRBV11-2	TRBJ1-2	CASSFGGTWGGYTF
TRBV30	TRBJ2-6	CAWSGLSGRALSGANVLTF
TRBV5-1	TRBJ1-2	CASSTDRGNYGYTF
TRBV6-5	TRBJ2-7	CCVRRGAGYEQYF
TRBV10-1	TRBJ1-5	CASSDKRKTRGGQATNQPQHF
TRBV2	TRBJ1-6	CASRGGQGSPLHF
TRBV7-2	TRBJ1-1	CASSEGGWGAEAFF
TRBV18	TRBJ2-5	CASSPRAGGQETQYF